Sequencing of this T cell receptor (beta chain) was carried out in a study of follicular helper T cells after annual influenza vaccination. Measured with immunoSEQ multiplex PCR; TCRdb has only the in-frame clones, and not every one. This table holds around 9,600 clones, roughly 85% found once. Germline V gives CDR1 MNHNY, CDR2 SVGAGI (reference sequence). The CDR3 consists of 16 residues. Trimming took 5 bases from V and 3 from J, leaving 19 bases between them. Time point given: 2015-2016 season, pre-vaccination. The sample here was CXCR5+ CD38- circulating T follicular helper cells from blood, taken on the day of influenza vaccination. Regarding subset: circulating Tfh, non-naive CD4+CXCR5+PD-1+ (ICOS+CD38+ or ICOS-CD38-). The V and J genes are TRBV6-6 and TRBJ1-1; TRBD1 might be the D (6 bases). This TCR came from an adult who received the influenza vaccine. The CDR3 sequence is CASSPDRPLVDTEAFF. The CDR3 DNA follows: TGTGCCAGCAGTCCCGACAGGCCCCTTGTAGACACTGAAGCTTTCTTT.